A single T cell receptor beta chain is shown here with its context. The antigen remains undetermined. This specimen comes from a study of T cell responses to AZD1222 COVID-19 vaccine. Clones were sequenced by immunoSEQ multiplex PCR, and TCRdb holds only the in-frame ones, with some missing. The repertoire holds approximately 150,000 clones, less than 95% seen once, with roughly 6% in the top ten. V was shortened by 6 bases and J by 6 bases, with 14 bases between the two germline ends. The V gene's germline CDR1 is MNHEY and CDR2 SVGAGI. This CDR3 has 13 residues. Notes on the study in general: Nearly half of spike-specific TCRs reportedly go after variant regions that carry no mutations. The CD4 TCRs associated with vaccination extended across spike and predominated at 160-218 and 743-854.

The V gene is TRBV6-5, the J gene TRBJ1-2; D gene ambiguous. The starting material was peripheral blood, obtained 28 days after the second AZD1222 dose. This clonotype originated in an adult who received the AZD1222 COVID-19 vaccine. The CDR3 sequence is CASRGFDGDGYTF. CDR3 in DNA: TGTGCCAGCAGAGGGTTCGATGGGGATGGCTACACCTTC.